These 11 T cell receptor beta chains came from one sample sequenced in a study of cytomegalovirus exposure and HLA in healthy donors. The PCR employed 60 Vbeta primers together with 13 Jbeta primers. Produced via immunoSEQ multiplex PCR; TCRdb's table is partial and in-frame only. Among roughly 180,000 clones listed, 75% to 90% were seen once. Sequenced material: PBMCs. All receptors derive from a man younger than 35 in good health and CMV-seropositive.

The CDR3 region has the DNA TGTGCCTGGGCTAAACGGGGAGGGGTGATTGGCGAGACCCAGTACTTC. Its protein product is CAWAKRGGVIGETQYF. The chain joins TRBV30 to TRBJ2-5, with 7 bases fitting TRBD2. The CDR3 is 16 residues long. Germline V gene lookup returns CDR1 GTSNPN and CDR2 SVGIG (reference sequence). J lost 5 bases, V lost 5 bases, and 17 bases had no gene match.

A word on this clone: This same CDR3 is encoded by further DNA sequences in the sample. The chain carries TRBV2 and TRBJ1-6; 7 positions agree with TRBD1. The CDR3 has 16 amino acids. V gave up 5 bases and J gave up 6 bases; unmatched junction bases: 10. CDR1 and CDR2 from the germline V gene are SNHLY and FYNNEI. The CDR3 sequence is CASSIGPGQINSPLHF. In DNA, the CDR3 is TGTGCCAGCAGTATAGGCCCGGGACAGATTAATTCACCCCTCCACTTT. Drawing the rest from reference TRBV2 and TRBJ1-6, the complete variable domain is EPEVTQTPSHQVTQMGQEVILRCVPISNHLYFYWYRQILGQKVEFLVSFYNNEISEKSEIFDDQFSVERPDGSNFTLKIRSTKLEDSAMYFCASSIGPGQINSPLHFGNGTRLTVT.

The genes are TRBV5-1 and TRBJ1-4; TRBD1 aligns across 7 bases. The CDR3 loop spans 16 amino acids. Germline loops: CDR1 SGHRS, CDR2 YFSETQ. Germline trimming cut 0 bases from V and 6 bases from J; bases unmatched to any gene: 8. The CDR3 here is CASSLGVAQGDEKLFF. The CDR3 DNA sequence: TGCGCCAGCAGCTTGGGAGTCGCCCAGGGGGATGAAAAACTGTTTTTT. The variable domain in full, with the rest retrieved from reference TRBV5-1 and TRBJ1-4, is KAGVTQTPRYLIKTRGQQVTLSCSPISGHRSVSWYQQTPGQGLQFLFEYFSETQRNKGNFPGRFSGRQFSNSRSEMNVSTLELGDSALYLCASSLGVAQGDEKLFFGSGTQLSVL.

The table lists this clone with a few counts. This chain uses TRBV2 with TRBJ1-5, with D uncertain. Germline CDR1 is SNHLY and CDR2 is FYNNEI. V was clipped by 4 bases and J by 7 bases, with 11 bases between them. The CDR3 totals 13 residues. The CDR3 bases are TGTGCCAGCAGTGTGTCTCCCCCCCAGCCCCAGCATTTT. Protein sequence: CASSVSPPQPQHF.

This clone was seen only a few times. The J gene is TRBJ2-4, the V gene TRBV6-5; 8 nucleotides align to TRBD1. V shed 5 bases and J 8 bases; nucleotides not matched to a gene: 11. The germline CDR1 and CDR2 sequences are MNHEY and SVGAGI. The CDR3 is made up of 15 amino acids. The CDR3 is CASSKGTGLTDIQYF. CDR3 nucleotides: TGTGCCAGCAGTAAGGGGACAGGTCTGACAGACATTCAGTACTTC.

This clone showed up just once. The chain links TRBV2 to TRBJ1-3; TRBD1 matches 8 bases. Germline loops: CDR1 SNHLY, CDR2 FYNNEI. The CDR3 is made up of 16 amino acids. Trimming took 4 bases from V and 2 from J; bases not matched to a gene: 7. The CDR3 DNA follows: TGTGCCAGCAGTGTAACAGGGGGGCGAACTGGAAACACCATATATTTT. It codes for CASSVTGGRTGNTIYF.

The chain carries TRBV7-9 and TRBJ1-3; 7 nucleotides agree with TRBD1. Per germline, CDR1 SEHNR and CDR2 FQNEAQ (reference sequence). V lost 5 bases, J lost 7 bases, and 5 bases stayed unmatched. The CDR3 is 13 residues long. The CDR3 region has the DNA TGTGCCAGCAGCACCCGACAGGGCAACACCATATATTTT. This encodes CASSTRQGNTIYF.

The chain recombines TRBV19 with TRBJ2-1, with 8 bases that match TRBD1. The junction had 13 bases not matched to a gene; V was cut back by 6 bases and J by 0 bases. CDR3 length: 18 residues. Per germline, CDR1 LNHDA and CDR2 SQIVND (reference sequence). The chain's CDR3 is CASRMVPRTGSSYNEQFF. In DNA form, the CDR3 reads TGTGCCAGTAGGATGGTTCCCCGGACAGGGAGCTCCTACAATGAGCAGTTCTTC.

The rearrangement joins TRBV30 to TRBJ2-3; the match to TRBD2 covers 8 bases. The CDR3 is made up of 15 amino acids. CDR1 and CDR2 (germline): GTSNPN, SVGIG (reference sequence). V was clipped by 2 bases and J by 3 bases; unmatched bases: 7. The CDR3 loop is CAWSYGGARTDTQYF. The DNA of the CDR3 is TGTGCCTGGAGTTACGGGGGGGCAAGGACAGATACGCAGTATTTT.

This sequence joins TRBV7-9 and TRBJ2-5; the D gene is possibly TRBD2 (5 bases). V was cut by 3 bases and J by 2 bases, with 10 bases left in between. Germline V gene sequence: CDR1 SEHNR, CDR2 FQNEAQ (reference sequence). This CDR3 is built from 14 residues. The DNA of the CDR3 is TGTGCCAGCAGCTTTAACCGGGATCAAGAGACCCAGTACTTC. Protein: CASSFNRDQETQYF. Variable domain in full (rest from reference TRBV7-9 and TRBJ2-5): DTGVSQNPRHKITKRGQNVTFRCDPISEHNRLYWYRQTLGQGPEFLTYFQNEAQLEKSRLLSDRFSAERPKGSFSTLEIQRTEQGDSAMYLCASSFNRDQETQYFGPGTRLLVL.

This clone was detected only a few times. The chain is built from TRBV4-1 and TRBJ2-3, with D unresolved. The germline CDR1 and CDR2 sequences are MGHRA and YSYEKL. Between the trimmed V and J ends, which lost 3 bases and 2 bases, there was a span of 3 bases. The CDR3 is made up of 12 amino acids. CDR3 in amino acids: CASSHHTDTQYF. CDR3 in DNA: TGCGCCAGCAGCCACCACACAGATACGCAGTATTTT.